These 8 T cell receptor beta chains share one sample of origin, sequenced in a study of early T cells in non-severe SARS-CoV-2 infection. TCRdb ran MiXCR on the 5' RACE reads and lists one entry per CDR3 protein. Among approximately 52,000 distinct CDR3 sequences listed, around 7.5% were seen once. Sequencing used whole blood. Source of these receptors: an adult who was a healthcare worker with PCR-confirmed SARS-CoV-2 infection or an uninfected control (not recorded which).

This clonotype appeared a few times. The CDR3 here is CASSAHRARGYTF. In DNA form, the CDR3 reads TGTGCCAGCAGTGCTCACCGGGCGAGAGGCTACACCTTC. The chain combines TRBV28 with TRBJ1-2, with D unclear. CDR1 and CDR2 (germline): MDHEN, SYDVKM. The CDR3 is 13 amino acids. Trimming stripped 5 bases from V and 8 bases from J, with 15 bases between.

This clonotype showed up many times. The rearrangement links TRBV28 to TRBJ2-7; TRBD2 matches 13 bases. Germline assignment: CDR1 MDHEN and CDR2 SYDVKM. The CDR3 is 18 residues long. The V and J ends lost 3 bases and 1 base, in that order; junction bases with no gene match: 9. CDR3 sequence reads: CASSFKTGTSGISYEQYF. The CDR3 DNA reads TGTGCCAGCAGTTTCAAAACCGGGACTAGCGGGATATCCTACGAGCAGTACTTC.

The chain couples TRBV14 to TRBJ2-7; D is uncertain. CDR1 is SGHDN and CDR2 is FVKESK in the germline V gene. The CDR3 length is 15 residues. Trimming removed 4 bases at V and 0 bases at J, with 13 bases between. The CDR3 here is CASSPLQSGSYEQYF. CDR3 DNA sequence: TGTGCCAGCAGCCCTCTCCAGTCCGGCTCCTACGAGCAGTACTTC. Filled out from reference TRBV14 and TRBJ2-7, the complete variable domain reads EAGVTQFPSHSVIEKGQTVTLRCDPISGHDNLYWYRRVMGKEIKFLLHFVKESKQDESGMPNNRFLAERTGGTYSTLKVQPAELEDSGVYFCASSPLQSGSYEQYFGPGTRLTVT.

The chain has TRBV24-1 and TRBJ2-7; TRBD1 matches at 9 bases. Germline loops: CDR1 KGHDR, CDR2 SFDVKD. The CDR3 is 15 amino acids. V was clipped by 5 bases and J by 2 bases; unmatched bases: 6. As DNA, the CDR3 is TGTGCCACCAGTGCCTCCGGGACAGGGCCCTACGAGCAGTACTTC. Amino acid sequence: CATSASGTGPYEQYF.

This clonotype was detected ten times or more. The chain combines TRBV4-1 with TRBJ1-2; maybe TRBD1 (6 bases). From germline, CDR1 is MGHRA and CDR2 YSYEKL. The V end lost 4 bases, the J end lost 6 bases, and 18 bases lay between the germline ends. This CDR3 region has 15 residues. The DNA of the CDR3 is TGCGCCAGCAGCCTTAATTGGGTCGAGGGGGATGGCTACACCTTC. Translating gives CASSLNWVEGDGYTF.

This chain links TRBV11-2 with TRBJ2-5; D might be TRBD2 (6 bases). Germline V gene sequence: CDR1 SGHAT, CDR2 FQNNGV. This CDR3 is 13 amino acids long. V lost 4 bases, J lost 5 bases, and 11 bases lay in between. The CDR3 DNA follows: TGTGCCAGCAGCTCGTCGGGGGTGGAGACCCAGTACTTC. Translating gives CASSSSGVETQYF.

This clonotype occurred a few times. The rearrangement links TRBV6-2 or TRBV6-3 to TRBJ2-6; D unresolved. Germline CDR1 reads MNHEY; CDR2 reads SVGEGT. V lost 6 bases to trimming and J lost 1 base, with 10 bases between them. There are 15 residues in the CDR3. The CDR3 nucleotides are TGTGCCAGCAGCCGATACCGTTCTGGGGCCAACGTCCTGACTTTC. Protein sequence: CASSRYRSGANVLTF.

The chain joins TRBV6-5 to TRBJ1-6; D is perhaps TRBD1 (6 bases). Germline assignment: CDR1 MNHEY and CDR2 SVGAGI. V was cut by 0 bases and J by 9 bases, with 15 bases left in between. This CDR3 is 16 amino acids long. The CDR3 region has the DNA TGTGCCAGCAGTTACTCGGGGAGGGGGGCAGGTTCACCCCTCCACTTT. Protein product: CASSYSGRGAGSPLHF.